One T cell receptor beta chain is described in this entry. The CDR3 contains 12 residues. In germline, CDR1 is KGHDR, CDR2 SFDVKD. V lost 3 bases and J lost 10, with 11 bases in between. TCRdb's copy holds only in-frame clones and misses some; the assay was immunoSEQ multiplex PCR. Among 70,000 to 90,000 clones listed, approximately 86% were seen once. This sample was taken from a study of blood T cell repertoires in COVID-19. Study details: Samples came from the United States, Italy and Spain, spanning acute and convalescent COVID-19. In each case, the material was cDNA or gDNA derived from T cells, B-cell-depleted T cells, or PBMCs.

The chain is built from TRBV24-1 and TRBJ1-1; maybe TRBD1 (5 bases). The sequence derives from a man between 60 and 75 years old with acute or convalescent COVID-19. The sequenced sample consisted of peripheral blood. The chain's CDR3 is CATSDGGEPAFF. The DNA for the CDR3 is TGTGCCACCAGTGATGGGGGGGAGCCAGCTTTCTTT.